These 3 T cell receptor beta chains came from one sample sequenced in a study of OX40 agonist ivuxolimab in advanced cancers. Clones were read by immunoSEQ multiplex PCR, and TCRdb kept only the in-frame ones, dropping some. Among 80,000 or so clones listed, about 88% were seen once. Here the sequenced sample was CD4+ or CD8+ T cells sorted from blood, taken in a trial of the OX40 agonist ivuxolimab. The receptors originated from an adult with an advanced solid tumor such as melanoma, head and neck, liver or kidney cancer.

CDR3 protein: CASSSSLAGGQETQYF. In nucleotides, the CDR3 is TGTGCCAGCAGCTCCTCACTAGCGGGGGGTCAAGAGACCCAGTACTTC. This sequence joins TRBV7-7 and TRBJ2-5; 12 bases align to TRBD2. Germline assignment: CDR1 SSHAT and CDR2 FNYEAQ (reference sequence). This CDR3 has 16 amino acids. With 4 bases clipped from V and 2 bases from J, the junction kept 5 bases outside the gene matches.

The CDR3 here is CASSLQRQENTEAFF. CDR3 sequence (DNA): TGTGCCAGCAGCCTCCAACGACAGGAGAACACTGAAGCTTTCTTT. The chain uses TRBV14 and TRBJ1-1; tentative D call: TRBD1 (6 bases). Germline values: CDR1 SGHDN, CDR2 FVKESK. V dropped 4 bases and J dropped 1 base, with 13 bases sitting between them. This CDR3 has 15 amino acids.

This chain joins TRBV13 and TRBJ2-3; 9 bases align to TRBD2. CDR1 PRHDT and CDR2 FYEKMQ come from the germline V gene (reference sequence). Trimming at V came to 6 bases and at J to 4 bases, leaving 11 bases not matched to a gene. The CDR3 is made up of 16 amino acids. CDR3 DNA sequence: TGTGCCAGCAGAAGACGGGGCGGGGGGGCATCAGATACGCAGTATTTT. Its translation is CASRRRGGGASDTQYF.